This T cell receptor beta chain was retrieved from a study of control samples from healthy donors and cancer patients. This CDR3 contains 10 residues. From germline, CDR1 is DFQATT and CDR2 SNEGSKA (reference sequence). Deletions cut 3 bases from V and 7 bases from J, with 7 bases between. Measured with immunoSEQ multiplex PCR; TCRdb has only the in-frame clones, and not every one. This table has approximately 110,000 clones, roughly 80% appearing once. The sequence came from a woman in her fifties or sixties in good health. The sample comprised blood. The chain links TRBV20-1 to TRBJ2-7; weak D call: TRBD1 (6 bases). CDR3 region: CSASRGEQYF. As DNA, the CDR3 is TGCAGTGCTAGTAGGGGGGAGCAGTACTTC.